Following are 23 T cell receptor beta chains from one sample sequenced in a study of naive and memory T cell subsets. Two oligonucleotides, mixed equimolar, formed the beta constant-region primer covering TRBC1 and TRBC2. Ligated cDNA was amplified by four rounds of PCR with nested alpha and beta constant-region primers and SP2. Via MiXCR, TCRdb re-called the UMI-ligation and nested PCR reads, giving one row per CDR3 protein. The sample holds around 110,000 distinct CDR3 sequences, around 35% seen once. The source material was central memory CD4+ T cells from blood. These receptors came from a human donor in good health.

This clonotype was detected a few times. This sequence joins TRBV6-2 or TRBV6-3 and TRBJ2-1, with D unresolved. Between the trimmed V and J ends, which lost 6 bases and 4 bases, there was a span of 13 bases. Germline V gives CDR1 MNHEY, CDR2 SVGEGT. There are 14 residues in the CDR3. The DNA for the CDR3 is TGTGCCAGCAGCCCCCGATCCTATTACAATGAGCAGTTCTTC. Protein product: CASSPRSYYNEQFF.

This chain uses TRBV19 with TRBJ1-5; D is undetermined. CDR3 length: 13 residues. The germline CDR1 and CDR2 sequences are LNHDA and SQIVND (reference sequence). Trimming left V 5 bases short and J 0 bases short, with 5 bases between. The CDR3 sequence: CASSVDSNQPQHF. CDR3 nucleotides: TGTGCCAGTAGTGTCGATAGCAATCAGCCCCAGCATTTT.

A few counts support this clonotype. This chain links TRBV4-1 with TRBJ2-7; possibly TRBD1 for D (6 bases). This CDR3 contains 17 residues. The V and J ends lost 3 bases and 4 bases respectively, with 22 bases between them. Germline CDR1 reads MGHRA; CDR2 reads YSYEKL. CDR3 DNA: TGCGCCAGCAGCCATGCCCCCGGGACAAACGTTCTGTACGAGCAGTACTTC. It yields the protein CASSHAPGTNVLYEQYF.

This clonotype has just a few counts. The chain recombines TRBV29-1 with TRBJ1-1, with 7 bases identical to TRBD1. Trimming at V came to 7 bases and at J to 8 bases, leaving 10 bases not matched to a gene. The germline CDR1 and CDR2 sequences are SQVTM and ANQGSEA. The CDR3 length is 12 residues. The CDR3 loop is CSAQGQVSEAFF. Here the CDR3 DNA reads TGCAGCGCCCAAGGACAGGTTTCCGAAGCTTTCTTT. Combining the CDR3 with reference TRBV29-1 and TRBJ1-1 gives the whole variable domain SAVISQKPSRDICQRGTSLTIQCQVDSQVTMMFWYRQQPGQSLTLIATANQGSEATYESGFVIDKFPISRPNLTFSTLTVSNMSPEDSSIYLCSAQGQVSEAFFGQGTRLTVV.

The CDR3 nucleotides are TGTGCCAGCAGTCAACGGACTAGCCCCTTTTTTGCTGAGCAGTTCTTC. This sequence encodes CASSQRTSPFFAEQFF. V and J are TRBV6-2 or TRBV6-3 and TRBJ2-1; 8 bases are a match to TRBD2. The CDR3 is made up of 16 amino acids. In germline, CDR1 is MNHEY, CDR2 SVGEGT. V shed 5 bases and J 9 bases; nucleotides not matched to a gene: 15.

Points on this clonotype: A junction boundary mismatches the germline segment, possibly from a read error. The chain recombines TRBV6-6 with TRBJ2-4, with a possible D match to TRBD2 (6 bases). From germline, CDR1 is MNHNY and CDR2 SVGAGI (reference sequence). The CDR3 has 15 amino acids. In DNA, the CDR3 is TGTGCCAGCAGCCCCTTTACACTAGCCAAAAACATTCGGTACTTC. It yields the protein CASSPFTLAKNIRYF.

Only a few counts were recorded for this clonotype. The J gene is TRBJ2-3, the V gene TRBV7-2; 10 bases line up with TRBD2. This CDR3 is built from 17 residues. The trim removed 5 bases at V and 2 bases at J, leaving 10 bases unmatched. In germline, CDR1 is SGHTA, CDR2 FQGNSA. The CDR3 here is CASSRRLAGLNTDTQYF. The CDR3 DNA sequence: TGTGCCAGCAGCCGAAGACTAGCGGGTCTCAACACAGATACGCAGTATTTT.

This clonotype appeared a few times. V usage is TRBV5-1 and J usage is TRBJ2-6; unclear D gene. The CDR3 consists of 15 residues. V was cut by 0 bases and J by 0 bases, with 4 bases left in between. From germline, CDR1 is SGHRS and CDR2 YFSETQ. CDR3: CASSLGDSGANVLTF. The CDR3 bases are TGCGCCAGCAGCTTGGGCGACTCTGGGGCCAACGTCCTGACTTTC. Full variable domain (missing parts from reference TRBV5-1 and TRBJ2-6): KAGVTQTPRYLIKTRGQQVTLSCSPISGHRSVSWYQQTPGQGLQFLFEYFSETQRNKGNFPGRFSGRQFSNSRSEMNVSTLELGDSALYLCASSLGDSGANVLTFGAGSRLTVL.

The gene calls are TRBV5-8 and TRBJ2-3; TRBD2 aligns across 9 bases. CDR3 length: 15 residues. Losses at the gene ends were 5 bases for V and 4 bases for J; bases not matched to a gene: 8. The germline V gene encodes CDR1 SGHTS and CDR2 YDEGEE. The CDR3 reads CASSSGTSIPDTQYF. The CDR3 DNA is TGTGCCAGCAGTTCCGGGACTAGCATACCAGATACGCAGTATTTT.

This clonotype was counted only a few times. This chain links TRBV6-1 with TRBJ1-1, with D maybe TRBD1 (5 bases). The CDR3 length is 13 residues. Between the trimmed V and J ends, which lost 10 bases and 5 bases, there was a span of 17 bases. CDR1 is MNHNS and CDR2 is SASEGT in the germline V gene. The CDR3 DNA is TGTGCCATCGGGGCCAGGAGTAAAACTGAAGCTTTCTTT. It is translated as CAIGARSKTEAFF.

This clonotype was counted at least ten times. V and J are TRBV12-3 or TRBV12-4 and TRBJ2-1; D perhaps matches TRBD2 (6 bases). The ends were cut back, 4 bases at V and 6 bases at J, with 16 bases in the middle. The CDR3 is made up of 15 amino acids. CDR3 protein: CASSYTGTRSNEQFF. In nucleotides, the CDR3 is TGTGCCAGCAGTTACACCGGGACTCGATCCAATGAGCAGTTCTTC.

This clonotype has more than one count but fewer than ten. The CDR3 sequence is CSARVPRGTREQYF. The CDR3 DNA follows: TGCAGTGCTAGAGTACCAAGGGGGACGCGGGAGCAGTACTTC. V usage is TRBV20-1 and J usage is TRBJ2-7, with a weak D call TRBD1 (6 bases). Germline values: CDR1 DFQATT, CDR2 SNEGSKA (reference sequence). The CDR3 contains 14 residues. V was shortened by 1 base and J by 7 bases, with 17 bases between the two germline ends.

This clonotype was seen at least ten times. This sequence joins TRBV6-1 and TRBJ2-1, with D perhaps matching TRBD2 (6 bases). Germline lookup yields CDR1 MNHNS and CDR2 SASEGT. The CDR3 consists of 13 residues. V dropped 5 bases and J dropped 9 bases, with 14 bases sitting between them. This CDR3 is CASSPGAGPEQFF. The DNA of the CDR3 is TGTGCCAGCAGTCCCGGGGCGGGACCTGAGCAGTTCTTC.

This clonotype was recorded at least ten times. The J gene is TRBJ2-1, the V gene TRBV2; 9 bases line up with TRBD2. Germline CDR1 is SNHLY and CDR2 is FYNNEI. The J segment lost 7 bases and the V segment lost 4 bases, leaving 8 bases of the junction unmatched. The CDR3 loop spans 15 amino acids. The CDR3 nucleotides are TGTGCCAGCAGTGGGCTAGCGGGACTTCGGAATGAGCAGTTCTTC. Residues: CASSGLAGLRNEQFF.

This clonotype was counted between two and nine times. The chain has TRBV6-1 and TRBJ1-6; TRBD1 might be the D (6 bases). V gave up 4 bases and J gave up 0 bases, with 10 bases separating them. Germline CDR1 is MNHNS and CDR2 is SASEGT. The length of the CDR3 is 16 residues. Here the CDR3 DNA reads TGTGCCAGCAGTGCCAACAGGGACTCCTATAATTCACCCCTCCACTTT. Translation gives CASSANRDSYNSPLHF.

This clonotype has only one observation. The chain joins TRBV28 to TRBJ1-6; D is unclear. The CDR3 extends over 14 amino acids. Germline V gives CDR1 MDHEN, CDR2 SYDVKM. Trimming took 1 base from V and 10 from J, leaving 11 bases between them. The CDR3 DNA reads as TGTGCCAGCAGTTTATTGGGTGTTGGATCACCCCTCCACTTT. Residues: CASSLLGVGSPLHF.

This clonotype appeared a few times. The chain couples TRBV30 to TRBJ2-3, with TRBD2 matching 13 bases. This CDR3 is built from 16 residues. CDR1 and CDR2 (germline): GTSNPN, SVGIG (reference sequence). V gave up 3 bases and J gave up 3 bases; unmatched junction bases: 6. The CDR3 DNA sequence: TGTGCCTGGAGCCCAGGGACTAGCGGGATGACAGATACGCAGTATTTT. Protein product: CAWSPGTSGMTDTQYF.

This sequence joins TRBV5-4 and TRBJ2-5; no definite D call. The V and J ends lost 1 base and 5 bases respectively, with 12 bases between them. This CDR3 has 14 residues. Germline CDR1 is SGHNT and CDR2 is YYREEE (reference sequence). DNA of the CDR3: TGTGCCAGCAGCTTGCCTATCGGTGGTGAGACCCAGTACTTC. Its translation is CASSLPIGGETQYF. Combining the CDR3 with reference TRBV5-4 and TRBJ2-5 gives the whole variable domain ETGVTQSPTHLIKTRGQQVTLRCSSQSGHNTVSWYQQALGQGPQFIFQYYREEENGRGNFPPRFSGLQFPNYSSELNVNALELDDSALYLCASSLPIGGETQYFGPGTRLLVL.

This rearrangement joins TRBV7-2 to TRBJ1-4; TRBD1 matches at 8 bases. From germline, CDR1 is SGHTA and CDR2 FQGNSA. The CDR3 spans 14 residues. Trimming removed 4 bases from V and 7 bases from J; junction bases left unmatched: 5. The CDR3 sequence: CASSSDRGSEKLFF. The CDR3, as DNA: TGTGCCAGCAGCTCCGACAGGGGAAGTGAAAAACTGTTTTTT.

The chain uses TRBV29-1 and TRBJ2-5; the D gene is possibly TRBD1 (6 bases). This CDR3 contains 13 residues. In germline, CDR1 is SQVTM, CDR2 ANQGSEA. With 7 bases removed from V and 4 bases from J, the gap between germline ends came to 16 bases. CDR3 in DNA: TGCAGCGCAACAGGGTTGACAGTAGAGACCCAGTACTTC. Its protein is CSATGLTVETQYF. Together with reference TRBV29-1 and TRBJ2-5, the CDR3 gives the full variable domain: SAVISQKPSRDICQRGTSLTIQCQVDSQVTMMFWYRQQPGQSLTLIATANQGSEATYESGFVIDKFPISRPNLTFSTLTVSNMSPEDSSIYLCSATGLTVETQYFGPGTRLLVL.

The V and J genes are TRBV30 and TRBJ1-4; no reliable D call. The CDR3 has 13 residues. V was pared by 4 bases and J by 4 bases, with 10 bases between. The V gene's germline CDR1 is GTSNPN and CDR2 SVGIG (reference sequence). The CDR3 nucleotides are TGTGCCTGGAAGAGGCGGGTTAATGAAAAACTGTTTTTT. Translated, it gives CAWKRRVNEKLFF.

This clonotype was observed a handful of times. The chain carries TRBV7-2 and TRBJ1-4, with D perhaps matching TRBD1 (6 bases). CDR3 size: 15 residues. V was shortened by 6 bases and J by 7 bases, with 18 bases between the two germline ends. Per the germline V gene, CDR1 is SGHTA and CDR2 is FQGNSA. The CDR3 sequence: CASSSTGTLGEKLFF. DNA for the CDR3: TGTGCCAGCAGTTCCACAGGGACGTTAGGTGAAAAACTGTTTTTT.

This clonotype was counted a single time. J is TRBJ1-5 and V is TRBV19; D gene uncertain. Germline CDR1 is LNHDA and CDR2 is SQIVND (reference sequence). Deletions cut 5 bases from V and 1 base from J, with 18 bases between. The CDR3 sequence is 17 residues long. CDR3 loop: CASSPNSPVASNQPQHF. CDR3 nucleotides: TGTGCCAGTAGTCCAAATAGCCCAGTTGCAAGCAATCAGCCCCAGCATTTT.